The clone carrying this T cell receptor beta chain was counted many times. The record originates from a study of blood T cells in healthy people across ages. Combining a sample-barcoded 5' primer with a J-beta primer mix, a second PCR ran for roughly 7 to 12 cycles. TCRdb recomputed calls from the 5' RACE reads with MiXCR, one row per CDR3 protein. This repertoire shows hundreds of thousands of distinct CDR3 sequences, roughly 32% found once; its top ten account for approximately 15%. The clonotype comes from an elderly woman in good health. Sequenced sample: blood.

Here the CDR3 reads CAIRRGDQQYF. The CDR3, as DNA: TGTGCCATCAGACGAGGGGACCAGCAGTATTTT. The chain uses TRBV10-3 and TRBJ2-3, with D perhaps assigned TRBD1 or TRBD2 (5 bases each). Germline values: CDR1 ENHRY, CDR2 SYGVKD. V dropped 6 bases and J dropped 11 bases, with 12 bases sitting between them. The length of the CDR3 is 11 residues.